What follows are 4 T cell receptor beta chains derived from one specimen sequenced in a study of T cells in localized non-small cell lung cancer. TCRdb keeps only in-frame clones here, not all; method: immunoSEQ multiplex PCR. The sample holds roughly 21,000 clones, 90% seen once. Source: peripheral blood, taken before any cancer treatment. The receptors stem from a woman aged 40-69 years with stage I lung adenocarcinoma.

This clone was detected a few times. The V call is TRBV28, the J call TRBJ2-4, with a tentative D call TRBD1 (6 bases). The length of the CDR3 is 14 residues. CDR1 MDHEN and CDR2 SYDVKM come from the germline V gene. V was clipped by 8 bases and J by 0 bases, with 11 bases between them. The CDR3 loop reads CASELTGAKNIQYF. CDR3 DNA: TGTGCCAGCGAATTGACAGGAGCCAAAAACATTCAGTACTTC.

The chain recombines TRBV7-8 with TRBJ2-4; D gene unclear. V was clipped by 1 base and J by 0 bases, with 10 bases between them. The CDR3 is 16 amino acids. Germline V CDR1 and CDR2: SGHVS, FQNEAQ. CDR3 amino acids: CASSLDPVLAKNIQYF. For the CDR3, the DNA is TGTGCCAGCAGCTTAGACCCGGTTCTAGCCAAAAACATTCAGTACTTC.

The chain combines TRBV28 with TRBJ1-4, with D perhaps TRBD1 (5 bases). The CDR3 is 15 amino acids. Germline values: CDR1 MDHEN, CDR2 SYDVKM. Trimming cost V 6 bases and J 3 bases, with 14 bases left between them. The CDR3 is CASRPQGQANEKLFF. CDR3 DNA sequence: TGTGCCAGCAGACCCCAGGGTCAGGCTAATGAAAAACTGTTTTTT. The full variable domain, completed using reference TRBV28 and TRBJ1-4, is DVKVTQSSRYLVKRTGEKVFLECVQDMDHENMFWYRQDPGLGLRLIYFSYDVKMKEKGDIPEGYSVSREKKERFSLILESASTNQTSMYLCASRPQGQANEKLFFGSGTQLSVL.

The rearrangement links TRBV6-6 to TRBJ1-5; D remains ambiguous. Germline V gene data show CDR1 as MNHNY and CDR2 as SVGAGI (reference sequence). The CDR3 is 12 amino acids. V was shortened by 5 bases and J by 9 bases, with 11 bases between the two germline ends. For the CDR3, the DNA is TGTGCCAGCAGTCCGGTACGAGGGCCCCAGCATTTT. This gives the protein CASSPVRGPQHF.